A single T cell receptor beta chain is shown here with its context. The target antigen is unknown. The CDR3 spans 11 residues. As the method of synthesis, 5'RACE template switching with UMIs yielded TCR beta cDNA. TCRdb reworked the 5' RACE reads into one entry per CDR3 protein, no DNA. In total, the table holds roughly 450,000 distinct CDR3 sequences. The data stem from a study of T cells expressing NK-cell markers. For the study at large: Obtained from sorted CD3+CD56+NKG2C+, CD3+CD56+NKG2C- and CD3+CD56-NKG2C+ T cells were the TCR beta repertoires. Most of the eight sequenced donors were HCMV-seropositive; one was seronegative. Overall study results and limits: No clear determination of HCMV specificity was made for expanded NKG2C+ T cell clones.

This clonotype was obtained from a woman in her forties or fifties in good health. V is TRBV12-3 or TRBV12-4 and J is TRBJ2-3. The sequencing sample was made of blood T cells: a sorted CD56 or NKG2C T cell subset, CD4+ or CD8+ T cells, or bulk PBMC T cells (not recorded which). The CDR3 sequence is CASSPKDTQYF.